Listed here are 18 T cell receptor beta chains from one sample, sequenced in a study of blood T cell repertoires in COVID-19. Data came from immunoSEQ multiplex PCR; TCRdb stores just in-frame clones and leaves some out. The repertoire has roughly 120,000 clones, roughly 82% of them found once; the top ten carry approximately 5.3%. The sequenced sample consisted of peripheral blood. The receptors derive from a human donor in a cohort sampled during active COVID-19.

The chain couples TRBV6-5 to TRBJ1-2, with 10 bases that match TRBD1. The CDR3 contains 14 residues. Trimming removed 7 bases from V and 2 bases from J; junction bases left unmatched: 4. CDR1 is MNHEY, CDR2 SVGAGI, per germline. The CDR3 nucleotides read TGTGCCAGCACCGACAGGGGGCGAAACTATGGCTACACCTTC. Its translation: CASTDRGRNYGYTF.

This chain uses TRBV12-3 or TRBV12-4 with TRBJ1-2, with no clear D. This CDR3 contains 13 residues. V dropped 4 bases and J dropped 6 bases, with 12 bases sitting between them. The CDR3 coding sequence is TGTGCCAGCAGTTCGATCGCCTCTAATGGCTACACCTTC. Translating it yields CASSSIASNGYTF.

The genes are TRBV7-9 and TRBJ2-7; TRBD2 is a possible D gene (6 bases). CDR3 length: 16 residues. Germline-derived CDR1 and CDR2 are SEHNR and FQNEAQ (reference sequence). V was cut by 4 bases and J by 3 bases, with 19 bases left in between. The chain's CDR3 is CASSSANGGSYYEQYF. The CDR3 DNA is TGTGCCAGCAGCTCTGCAAACGGGGGTTCCTACTACGAGCAGTACTTC.

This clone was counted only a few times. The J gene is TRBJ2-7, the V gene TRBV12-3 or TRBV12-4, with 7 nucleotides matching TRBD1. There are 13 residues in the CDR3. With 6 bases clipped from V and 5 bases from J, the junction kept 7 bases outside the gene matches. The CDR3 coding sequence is TGTGCCAGCAGACCGACAGGGATCGACGAGCAGTACTTC. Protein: CASRPTGIDEQYF.

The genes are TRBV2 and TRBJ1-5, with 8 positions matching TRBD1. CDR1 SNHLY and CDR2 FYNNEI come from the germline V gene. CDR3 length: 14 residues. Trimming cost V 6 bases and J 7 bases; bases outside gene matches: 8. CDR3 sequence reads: CASSQQGGGQPQHF. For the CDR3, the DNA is TGTGCCAGCAGCCAACAGGGGGGAGGGCAGCCCCAGCATTTT.

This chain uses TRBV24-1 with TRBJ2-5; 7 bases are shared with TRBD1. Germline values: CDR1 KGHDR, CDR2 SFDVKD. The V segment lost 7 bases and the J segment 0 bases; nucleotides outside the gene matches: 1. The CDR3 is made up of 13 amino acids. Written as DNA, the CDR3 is TGTGCCACCAGCGGGACAGACCAAGAGACCCAGTACTTC. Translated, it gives CATSGTDQETQYF.

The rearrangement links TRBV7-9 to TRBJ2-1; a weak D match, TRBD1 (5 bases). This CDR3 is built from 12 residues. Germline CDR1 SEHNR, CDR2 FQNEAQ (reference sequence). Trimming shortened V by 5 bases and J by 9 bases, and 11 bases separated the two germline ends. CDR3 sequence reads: CASSGQDSEQFF. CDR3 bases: TGTGCCAGCAGCGGTCAAGACAGTGAGCAGTTCTTC.

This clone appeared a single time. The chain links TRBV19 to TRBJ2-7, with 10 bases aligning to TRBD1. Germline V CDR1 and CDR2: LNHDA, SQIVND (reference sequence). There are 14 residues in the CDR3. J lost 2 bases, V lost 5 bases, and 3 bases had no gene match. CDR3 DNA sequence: TGTGCCAGTAGTCCAGGGACAGGGGCCTACGAGCAGTACTTC. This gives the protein CASSPGTGAYEQYF.

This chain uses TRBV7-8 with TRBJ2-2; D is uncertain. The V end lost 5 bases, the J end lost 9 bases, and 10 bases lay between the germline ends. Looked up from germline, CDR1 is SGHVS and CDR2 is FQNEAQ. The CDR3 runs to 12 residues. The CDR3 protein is CASSRNSRELFF. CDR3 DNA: TGTGCCAGCAGCCGTAACAGCAGGGAGCTGTTTTTT.

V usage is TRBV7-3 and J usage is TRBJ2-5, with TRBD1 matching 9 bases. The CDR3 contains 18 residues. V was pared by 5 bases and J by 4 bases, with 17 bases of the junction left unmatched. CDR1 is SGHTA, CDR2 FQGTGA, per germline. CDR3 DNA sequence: TGTGCCAGCAGCCCACACCCCCGCGGGAACAGGGGGCGAGAGACCCAGTACTTC. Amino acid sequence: CASSPHPRGNRGRETQYF. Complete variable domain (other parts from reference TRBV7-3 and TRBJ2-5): GAGVSQTPSNKVTEKGKYVELRCDPISGHTALYWYRQSLGQGPEFLIYFQGTGAADDSGLPNDRFFAVRPEGSVSTLKIQRTERGDSAVYLCASSPHPRGNRGRETQYFGPGTRLLVL.

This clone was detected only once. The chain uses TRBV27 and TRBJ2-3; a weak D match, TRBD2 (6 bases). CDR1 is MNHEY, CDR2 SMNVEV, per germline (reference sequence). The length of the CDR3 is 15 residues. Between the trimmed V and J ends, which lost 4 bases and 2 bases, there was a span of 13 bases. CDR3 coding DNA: TGTGCCAGCAGTTATACCGGGACTGCCACAGATACGCAGTATTTT. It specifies CASSYTGTATDTQYF.

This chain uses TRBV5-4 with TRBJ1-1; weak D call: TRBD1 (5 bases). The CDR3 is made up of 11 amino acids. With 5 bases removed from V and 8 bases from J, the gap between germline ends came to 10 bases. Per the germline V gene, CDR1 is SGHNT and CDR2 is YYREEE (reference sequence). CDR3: CASREGIEAFF. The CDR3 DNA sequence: TGTGCCAGCAGGGAGGGGATCGAAGCTTTCTTT. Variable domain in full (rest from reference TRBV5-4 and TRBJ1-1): ETGVTQSPTHLIKTRGQQVTLRCSSQSGHNTVSWYQQALGQGPQFIFQYYREEENGRGNFPPRFSGLQFPNYSSELNVNALELDDSALYLCASREGIEAFFGQGTRLTVV.

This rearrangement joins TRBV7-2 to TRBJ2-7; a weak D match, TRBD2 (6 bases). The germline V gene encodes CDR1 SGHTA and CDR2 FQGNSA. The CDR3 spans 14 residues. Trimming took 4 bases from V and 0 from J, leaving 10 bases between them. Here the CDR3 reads CASSYGDFSYEQYF. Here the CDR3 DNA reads TGTGCCAGCAGCTACGGGGACTTCTCCTACGAGCAGTACTTC.

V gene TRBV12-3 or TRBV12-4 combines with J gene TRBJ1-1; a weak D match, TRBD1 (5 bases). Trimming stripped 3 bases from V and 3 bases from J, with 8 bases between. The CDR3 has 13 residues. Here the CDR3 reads CASSLGLDTEAFF. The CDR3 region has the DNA TGTGCCAGCAGTTTGGGACTTGACACTGAAGCTTTCTTT.

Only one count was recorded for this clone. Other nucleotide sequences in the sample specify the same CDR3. CDR3 amino acids: CSVGQSNQPQHF. The CDR3 bases are TGCAGCGTTGGACAGAGCAATCAGCCCCAGCATTTT. This chain uses TRBV29-1 with TRBJ1-5; TRBD1 might be the D (5 bases). The CDR3 has 12 amino acids. CDR1 and CDR2 (germline): SQVTM, ANQGSEA. The V end lost 4 bases, the J end lost 1 base, and 5 bases lay between the germline ends.

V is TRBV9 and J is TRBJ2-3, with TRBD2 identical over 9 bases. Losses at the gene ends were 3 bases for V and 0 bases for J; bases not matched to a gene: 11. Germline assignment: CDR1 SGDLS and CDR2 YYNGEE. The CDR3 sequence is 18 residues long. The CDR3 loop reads CASSAYGGTSPSTDTQYF. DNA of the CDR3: TGTGCCAGCAGCGCCTACGGGGGGACTAGCCCCAGCACAGATACGCAGTATTTT.

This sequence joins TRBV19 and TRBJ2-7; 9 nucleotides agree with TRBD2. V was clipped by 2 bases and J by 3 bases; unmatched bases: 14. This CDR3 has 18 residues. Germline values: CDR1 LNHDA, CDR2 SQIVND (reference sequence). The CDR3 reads CASSILPAHSGSFYEQYF. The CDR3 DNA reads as TGTGCCAGTAGTATACTTCCTGCCCATAGCGGGAGTTTCTACGAGCAGTACTTC. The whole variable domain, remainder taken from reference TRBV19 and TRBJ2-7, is DGGITQSPKYLFRKEGQNVTLSCEQNLNHDAMYWYRQDPGQGLRLIYYSQIVNDFQKGDIAEGYSVSREKKESFPLTVTSAQKNPTAFYLCASSILPAHSGSFYEQYFGPGTRLTVT.

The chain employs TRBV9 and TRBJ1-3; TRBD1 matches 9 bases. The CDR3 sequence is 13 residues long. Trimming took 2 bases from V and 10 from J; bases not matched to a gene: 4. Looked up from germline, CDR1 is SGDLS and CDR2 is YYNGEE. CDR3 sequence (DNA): TGTGCCAGCAGCGTCCTCGGACAGGGGACCATATATTTT. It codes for CASSVLGQGTIYF.